Shown below are 21 T cell receptor beta chains from a single sample sequenced in a study of T cell repertoires in cytomegalovirus infection. A single record per CDR3 protein comes from TCRdb applying MiXCR to the reads. This repertoire shows around 180,000 distinct CDR3 sequences, roughly 28% found once; its top ten account for under 35%. Sequencing was carried out using PBMCs. These receptors came from a human donor in good health (CMV status not recorded). Some clones in this sample may be carry-over from other donors' samples.

In this sample, this clonotype turned up many times. V is TRBV2 and J is TRBJ2-7, with D maybe TRBD2 (6 bases). Germline CDR1 reads SNHLY; CDR2 reads FYNNEI. V lost 1 base to trimming and J lost 11 bases, with 9 bases between them. The CDR3 sequence is 11 residues long. The CDR3 region has the DNA TGTGCCAGCAGTGAAGGCAGGGAGGAGTACTTC. Residues: CASSEGREEYF.

The rearrangement joins TRBV20-1 to TRBJ2-3; 7 nucleotides match TRBD1. V shed 3 bases and J 5 bases; nucleotides not matched to a gene: 8. The CDR3 length is 14 residues. Germline V gene sequence: CDR1 DFQATT, CDR2 SNEGSKA (reference sequence). DNA of the CDR3: TGCAGTGCTAGTGAGGGGGCCCCCGGAGATACGCAGTATTTT. Its protein product is CSASEGAPGDTQYF.

This clonotype came up a few times. The genes are TRBV6-2 or TRBV6-3 and TRBJ1-1; D remains unclear. Germline-derived CDR1 and CDR2 are MNHEY and SVGEGT. The CDR3 contains 15 residues. Trimming left V 10 bases short and J 7 bases short, with 25 bases between. CDR3 nucleotides: TGTGCCATCCAGCCCTCGGGGTCGGTCGGGATTGAAGCTTTCTTT. Translating gives CAIQPSGSVGIEAFF.

The V call is TRBV5-1, the J call TRBJ2-2, with D perhaps TRBD2 (5 bases). The CDR3 consists of 17 residues. V was cut by 0 bases and J by 2 bases, with 14 bases left in between. Germline CDR1 reads SGHRS; CDR2 reads YFSETQ. CDR3 sequence: CASSLARGGSNTGELFF. The CDR3 nucleotides read TGCGCCAGCAGCTTGGCCAGAGGCGGGTCTAACACCGGGGAGCTGTTTTTT.

This clonotype was seen a handful of times. V gene TRBV5-6 combines with J gene TRBJ2-2; perhaps TRBD2 as D (6 bases). The V gene lost 4 bases and the J gene lost 7 bases, with 14 bases spanning the gap. There are 14 residues in the CDR3. In germline, CDR1 is SGHDT, CDR2 YYEEEE. The chain's CDR3 is CASSATWGGGELFF. CDR3 DNA sequence: TGTGCCAGCAGCGCAACCTGGGGAGGCGGGGAGCTGTTTTTT. Supplemented by reference TRBV5-6 and TRBJ2-2, the full variable domain reads DAGVTQSPTHLIKTRGQQVTLRCSPKSGHDTVSWYQQALGQGPQFIFQYYEEEERQRGNFPDRFSGHQFPNYSSELNVNALLLGDSALYLCASSATWGGGELFFGEGSRLTVL.

With regard to this clonotype: A read error may be the cause here, since a much bigger clone is one base away. The chain has TRBV7-2 and TRBJ2-2; D might be TRBD1 or TRBD2, each matching 6 bases. Germline V gene data show CDR1 as SGHTA and CDR2 as FQGNSA. The CDR3 covers 17 residues. CDR3 in DNA: TGTGCCAGCAGCTCATTATCGGGGGCCCCGGGGACCGCGGAGCTGTTTTTT. Amino acid sequence: CASSSLSGAPGTAELFF.

This clonotype turned up a few times. The V gene is TRBV6-5, the J gene TRBJ1-1, with a possible D match to TRBD1 (6 bases). CDR3 length: 15 residues. V was clipped by 0 bases and J by 1 base, with 9 bases between them. Germline CDR1 reads MNHEY; CDR2 reads SVGAGI. Here the CDR3 reads CASSYSLGQNTEAFF. Written as DNA, the CDR3 is TGTGCCAGCAGTTACTCTCTGGGACAGAACACTGAAGCTTTCTTT.

This clonotype was found many times. V and J are TRBV7-8 and TRBJ1-1, with D possibly matching TRBD1 (6 bases). The CDR3 extends over 14 amino acids. Germline V gene data show CDR1 as SGHVS and CDR2 as FQNEAQ. V shed 4 bases and J shed 2 bases, with 11 bases lying between them. The CDR3: CASSYDRINTEAFF. Written as DNA, the CDR3 is TGTGCCAGCAGCTACGACAGGATAAACACTGAAGCTTTCTTT. Full variable domain (remainder filled in from reference TRBV7-8 and TRBJ1-1): GAGVSQSPRYKVAKRGQDVALRCDPISGHVSLFWYQQALGQGPEFLTYFQNEAQLDKSGLPSDRFFAERPEGSVSTLKIQRTQQEDSAVYLCASSYDRINTEAFFGQGTRLTVV.

A word on this clonotype: The junction departs from germline at one end; a sequencing error may be responsible. The chain is built from TRBV7-2 and TRBJ1-1, with D unresolved. The CDR3 is 14 residues long. Germline V gives CDR1 SGHTA, CDR2 FQGNSA. In nucleotides, the CDR3 is TGTCCCAGCAGCTTAGCGCTCGACTACACTGAAGCTTTCTTT. Translated, it gives CPSSLALDYTEAFF.

This clonotype was found a few times. This chain connects TRBV6-2 or TRBV6-3 to TRBJ1-1; D remains unclear. Trimming pared 7 bases from V and 8 bases from J, leaving 14 bases between. The CDR3 spans 12 residues. Germline V lookup: CDR1 MNHEY, CDR2 SVGEGT. This CDR3 is CASTETPAEAFF. CDR3 sequence (DNA): TGTGCCAGCACAGAAACGCCCGCAGAAGCTTTCTTT.

This clonotype was found once. V usage is TRBV27 and J usage is TRBJ1-2; the match to TRBD1 covers 9 bases. The trim removed 5 bases at V and 6 bases at J, leaving 13 bases unmatched. CDR3 length: 16 residues. The germline V gene encodes CDR1 MNHEY and CDR2 SMNVEV (reference sequence). The CDR3 spells CASSIQGANRGHGYTF. The CDR3 DNA is TGTGCCAGCAGTATACAGGGGGCCAACCGTGGCCATGGCTACACCTTC.

The chain links TRBV6-6 to TRBJ2-1, with 7 bases identical to TRBD2. CDR1 and CDR2 (germline): MNHNY, SVGAGI (reference sequence). This CDR3 is 15 amino acids long. V lost 4 bases, J lost 5 bases, and 8 bases stayed unmatched. The CDR3 reads CASSFTSEIHNEQFF. CDR3 nucleotide sequence: TGTGCCAGCAGTTTTACTAGCGAAATACACAATGAGCAGTTCTTC.

A word on this clonotype: Compared with germline, one end of the junction differs, possibly owing to a read error. This chain uses TRBV6-1 with TRBJ1-2; D gene uncertain. CDR3 length equals 15 residues. CDR1 and CDR2 from the germline V gene are MNHNS and SASEGT. The CDR3 sequence is CASSEAPAANDGYTF. The CDR3 bases are TGTGCCAGCAGTGAAGCCCCGGCAGCTAACGATGGCTACACCTTC.

Concerning this clonotype: With a much larger clone just one base away, this may be a read error. The V call is TRBV11-2, the J call TRBJ2-5; 8 bases match TRBD1. V lost 4 bases to trimming and J lost 5 bases; unmatched junction nucleotides: 6. CDR1 and CDR2 (germline): SGHAT, FQNNGV. CDR3 length: 14 amino acids. The CDR3 spells CASSSHRGAETQYF. CDR3 sequence (DNA): TGTGCCAGCAGCTCCCACAGGGGGGCCGAGACCCAGTACTTC.

The chain couples TRBV20-1 to TRBJ2-3, with D uncertain. Between the trimmed V and J ends, which lost 2 bases and 6 bases, there was a span of 12 bases. This CDR3 is built from 13 residues. CDR1 DFQATT and CDR2 SNEGSKA come from the germline V gene (reference sequence). CDR3 DNA: TGCAGTGCTAGATTTCGCGCAGAGGATACGCAGTATTTT. This sequence encodes CSARFRAEDTQYF.

This clonotype has just a few counts. This sequence joins TRBV12-3 or TRBV12-4 and TRBJ1-5; D gene uncertain. The CDR3 consists of 14 residues. The V and J ends lost 7 bases and 2 bases respectively, with 12 bases between them. CDR3 bases: TGTGCCAGCACCTCGCCGGCGGGCAATCAGCCCCAGCATTTT. This gives the protein CASTSPAGNQPQHF.

This clonotype has just a few counts. This chain uses TRBV12-3 or TRBV12-4 with TRBJ1-5; D remains ambiguous. The CDR3 length is 18 residues. The V and J ends lost 2 bases and 3 bases respectively, with 20 bases between them. CDR3 coding DNA: TGTGCCAGCAGTTTAAGGTTGTCGGGCAGAGAAAACAATCAGCCCCAGCATTTT. Translated, it gives CASSLRLSGRENNQPQHF.

The chain has TRBV6-5 and TRBJ1-2; possible D gene TRBD1, 5 bases. The germline gives CDR1 MNHEY, CDR2 SVGAGI. V was clipped by 0 bases and J by 2 bases, with 7 bases between them. The CDR3 spans 14 residues. In nucleotides, the CDR3 is TGTGCCAGCAGTTACTCGCGGGGGAACTATGGCTACACCTTC. Protein product: CASSYSRGNYGYTF.

In this sample, this clonotype turned up a few times. The chain uses TRBV20-1 and TRBJ1-1; D remains unclear. CDR3 length equals 13 residues. Germline CDR1 is DFQATT and CDR2 is SNEGSKA (reference sequence). Trimming cost V 3 bases and J 5 bases, with 13 bases left between them. CDR3: CSARSTVVTEAFF. In DNA form, the CDR3 reads TGCAGTGCTAGGTCTACGGTGGTGACTGAAGCTTTCTTT.

V is TRBV2 and J is TRBJ1-4; D call uncertain. Trimming removed 7 bases at V and 7 bases at J, with 13 bases between. The CDR3 contains 13 residues. From germline, CDR1 is SNHLY and CDR2 FYNNEI. Here the CDR3 reads CASTLVRGEKLFF. DNA of the CDR3: TGTGCCAGCACCCTGGTCCGGGGTGAAAAACTGTTTTTT.

The rearrangement links TRBV7-6 to TRBJ2-1; either TRBD1 or TRBD2 may supply D (5 bases each). CDR3 length: 14 residues. Per germline, CDR1 SGHVS and CDR2 FNYEAQ. Trimming left V 2 bases short and J 8 bases short, with 13 bases between. The CDR3 here is CASSLMNLGDEQFF. The CDR3 DNA reads as TGTGCCAGCAGCTTAATGAATTTGGGGGATGAGCAGTTCTTC.